This T cell receptor (beta chain) stems from a study of T-cell memory formation after mild COVID-19. TCR alpha and TCR beta cDNA libraries carrying sample barcodes and UMIs were produced by 5'RACE using constant-segment primers. TCRdb re-analysed the 5' RACE reads in MiXCR, keeping a single row per CDR3 protein. The repertoire consists of some 600,000 distinct CDR3 sequences, with 17% occurring once and the leading ten covering just over 8%. V shed 6 bases and J 0 bases; nucleotides not matched to a gene: 8. Looked up from germline, CDR1 is SEHNR and CDR2 is FQNEAQ (reference sequence). This CDR3 contains 15 residues. This clonotype was recorded at least ten times.

This clonotype was sampled from an adult woman who had mild COVID-19 (a few samples of this study predate the infection). Cell type and time point are not known. The chain joins TRBV7-9 to TRBJ2-7; the match to TRBD1 covers 7 bases. The sample consisted of PBMCs or a T cell subset sorted from them (not recorded which). CDR3 sequence (DNA): TGTGCCAGCAGATACGGGACAGCCCTCTCCTACGAGCAGTACTTC. This sequence encodes CASRYGTALSYEQYF.